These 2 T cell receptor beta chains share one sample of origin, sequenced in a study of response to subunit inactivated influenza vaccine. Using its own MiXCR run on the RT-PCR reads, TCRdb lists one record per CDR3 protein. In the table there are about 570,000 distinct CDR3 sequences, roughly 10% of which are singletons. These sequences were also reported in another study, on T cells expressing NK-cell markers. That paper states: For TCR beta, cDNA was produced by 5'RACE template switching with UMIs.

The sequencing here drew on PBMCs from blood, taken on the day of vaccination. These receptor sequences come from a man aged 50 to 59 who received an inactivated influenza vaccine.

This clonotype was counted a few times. The CDR3 is CATSDLGTPQGGWNTGELFF. The CDR3 DNA reads as TGTGCCACCAGTGATTTGGGAACTCCGCAAGGGGGTTGGAACACCGGGGAGCTGTTTTTT. The chain couples TRBV24-1 to TRBJ2-2, with D possibly TRBD1 on 6 matching bases. Germline lookup yields CDR1 KGHDR and CDR2 SFDVKD. Trimming left V 0 bases short and J 1 base short, with 20 bases between. The CDR3 contains 20 residues.

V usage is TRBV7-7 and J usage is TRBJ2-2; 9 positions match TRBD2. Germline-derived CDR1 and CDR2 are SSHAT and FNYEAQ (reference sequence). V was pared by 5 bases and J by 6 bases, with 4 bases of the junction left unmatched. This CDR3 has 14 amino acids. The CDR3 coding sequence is TGTGCCAGCAGCCCGATAGCGGGAGCCGGGGAGCTGTTTTTT. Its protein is CASSPIAGAGELFF.